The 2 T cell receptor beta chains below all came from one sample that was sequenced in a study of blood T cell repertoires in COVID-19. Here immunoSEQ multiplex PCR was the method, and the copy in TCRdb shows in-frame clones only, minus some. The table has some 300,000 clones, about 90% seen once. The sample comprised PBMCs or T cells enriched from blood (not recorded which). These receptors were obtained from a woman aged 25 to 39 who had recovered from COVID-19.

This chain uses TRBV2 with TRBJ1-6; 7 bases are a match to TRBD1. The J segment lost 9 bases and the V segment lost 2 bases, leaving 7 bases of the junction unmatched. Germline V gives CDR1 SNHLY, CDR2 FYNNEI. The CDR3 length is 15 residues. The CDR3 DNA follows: TGTGCCAGCAGTGAATCAGTAGGGGGCACTTCACCCCTCCACTTT. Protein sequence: CASSESVGGTSPLHF.

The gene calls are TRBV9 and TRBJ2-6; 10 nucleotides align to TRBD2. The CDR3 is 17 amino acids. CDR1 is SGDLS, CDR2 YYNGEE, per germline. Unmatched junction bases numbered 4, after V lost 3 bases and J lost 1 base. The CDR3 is CASSAGLAPSGANVLTF. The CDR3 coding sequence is TGTGCCAGCAGCGCGGGACTAGCGCCTTCTGGGGCCAACGTCCTGACTTTC.